These 23 T cell receptor beta chains came from one sample sequenced in a study of blood T cell repertoires in COVID-19. Data came from immunoSEQ multiplex PCR; TCRdb stores just in-frame clones and leaves some out. Among around 260,000 clones, 88% were seen once, and the ten largest hold about 4.1%. What was sequenced was peripheral blood. The receptors derive from a man in his fifties or sixties who had recovered from COVID-19.

This clone has only a few counts. The V call is TRBV6-1, the J call TRBJ2-3, with 9 bases fitting TRBD1. The ends lost 4 bases at V and 4 bases at J; junction bases unmatched: 9. The germline V gene has CDR1 MNHNS and CDR2 SASEGT. This CDR3 is 16 amino acids long. CDR3 sequence (DNA): TGTGCCAGCAGTGCTACAGGGGGCGCAGGGGCAGATACGCAGTATTTT. Encoded protein: CASSATGGAGADTQYF.

This chain uses TRBV4-2 with TRBJ2-3; 7 nucleotides match TRBD1. Trimming removed 0 bases from V and 4 bases from J; junction bases left unmatched: 13. The V gene's germline CDR1 is LGHNA and CDR2 YNFKEQ. This CDR3 is 18 amino acids long. The CDR3 bases are TGTGCCAGCAGCCAAGAAACCGGGCCAGGGGGTTTCGCAGATACGCAGTATTTT. It is translated as CASSQETGPGGFADTQYF.

In this sample, this clone turned up many times. The chain joins TRBV14 to TRBJ2-2, with 9 bases lining up with TRBD1. Germline CDR1 is SGHDN and CDR2 is FVKESK. With V trimmed by 4 bases and J by 7 bases, 13 bases remained unmatched. CDR3 length: 17 amino acids. CDR3 nucleotides: TGTGCCAGCAGCCGTCGCCCTCAGACAGGGGGAGGCGGGGAGCTGTTTTTT. This codes for CASSRRPQTGGGGELFF.

This sequence joins TRBV7-3 and TRBJ2-7; 7 positions match TRBD1. The V gene's germline CDR1 is SGHTA and CDR2 FQGTGA. This CDR3 comprises 16 residues. The V and J ends lost 4 bases and 1 base, in that order; junction bases with no gene match: 10. CDR3 loop: CASSYTDRNRSYEQYF. The CDR3 nucleotides are TGTGCCAGCAGCTATACGGACAGGAATCGTTCCTACGAGCAGTACTTC.

The V gene is TRBV2, the J gene TRBJ1-3, with D possibly TRBD1 on 5 matching bases. Germline CDR1 SNHLY, CDR2 FYNNEI. This CDR3 is 14 amino acids long. V lost 5 bases and J 4 bases, leaving 12 bases between the germline ends. The CDR3 nucleotides are TGTGCCAGCAGTCCTACTGGACACGGAAACACCATATATTTT. It encodes CASSPTGHGNTIYF.

The chain joins TRBV27 to TRBJ2-7, with TRBD1 matching over 9 bases. Unmatched junction bases numbered 8, after V lost 4 bases and J lost 4 bases. The CDR3 spans 15 residues. Germline V gene lookup returns CDR1 MNHEY and CDR2 SMNVEV (reference sequence). The chain's CDR3 is CASSSPGQGVYEQYF. The CDR3 nucleotides read TGTGCCAGCAGTTCTCCGGGACAGGGTGTTTACGAGCAGTACTTC.

This chain links TRBV28 with TRBJ1-6; 8 nucleotides line up with TRBD1. Germline CDR1 and CDR2: MDHEN and SYDVKM. The CDR3 extends over 15 amino acids. J gave up 4 bases and V 5 bases, and 4 bases lay outside the gene matches. The CDR3 loop reads CASSARGQYNSPLHF. The CDR3 DNA reads as TGTGCCAGCAGTGCCAGGGGGCAGTATAATTCACCCCTCCACTTT.

The chain couples TRBV2 to TRBJ1-2; 7 bases are shared with TRBD1. The CDR3 has 16 residues. The ends lost 0 bases at V and 6 bases at J; junction bases unmatched: 10. From germline, CDR1 is SNHLY and CDR2 FYNNEI. CDR3 DNA: TGTGCCAGCAGTGAAGCGCTTTTGACAGGGTTCCATGGCTACACCTTC. Its translation is CASSEALLTGFHGYTF.

The CDR3 loop is CASSQQGYSNQPQHF. CDR3 in DNA: TGTGCCAGCAGTCAACAGGGTTATAGCAATCAGCCCCAGCATTTT. The rearrangement joins TRBV6-5 to TRBJ1-5, with TRBD1 as a possible D gene (6 bases). The V end was cut by 5 bases, the J end by 0 bases, with 11 bases between. The CDR3 consists of 15 residues. Germline V CDR1 and CDR2: MNHEY, SVGAGI.

This chain joins TRBV15 and TRBJ2-1, with TRBD1 matching over 7 bases. J gave up 5 bases and V 0 bases, and 4 bases lay outside the gene matches. The CDR3 has 15 residues. The V gene's germline CDR1 is LNHNV and CDR2 YYDKDF (reference sequence). The CDR3 coding sequence is TGTGCCACCAGCAGAGAACAGGGGCCAAACAATGAGCAGTTCTTC. As protein: CATSREQGPNNEQFF. The variable domain in full, with the rest retrieved from reference TRBV15 and TRBJ2-1, is DAMVIQNPRYQVTQFGKPVTLSCSQTLNHNVMYWYQQKSSQAPKLLFHYYDKDFNNEADTPDNFQSRRPNTSFCFLDIRSPGLGDTAMYLCATSREQGPNNEQFFGPGTRLTVL.

CDR3 loop: CASSPSGGSYEQYF. CDR3 DNA: TGTGCCAGCAGCCCCTCCGGAGGGTCTTACGAGCAGTACTTC. This chain uses TRBV7-9 with TRBJ2-7; a possible D gene is TRBD2 (6 bases). The CDR3 spans 14 residues. Deletions cut 5 bases from V and 4 bases from J, with 15 bases between. The V gene's germline CDR1 is SEHNR and CDR2 FQNEAQ (reference sequence).

The chain employs TRBV6-2 or TRBV6-3 and TRBJ2-3, with 7 positions matching TRBD1. V shed 1 base and J 4 bases; nucleotides not matched to a gene: 5. This CDR3 has 15 residues. CDR1 and CDR2 from the germline V gene are MNHEY and SVGEGT. The CDR3 is CASSYFGTVPDTQYF. The DNA of the CDR3 is TGTGCCAGCAGTTACTTCGGGACAGTGCCAGATACGCAGTATTTT.

J is TRBJ2-5 and V is TRBV24-1; a weak D match, TRBD2 (5 bases). V was cut by 5 bases and J by 5 bases, with 11 bases left in between. CDR3 length equals 13 residues. Germline V lookup: CDR1 KGHDR, CDR2 SFDVKD. The CDR3 coding sequence is TGTGCCACCAGTGCCCGAGGGCGGGAGACCCAGTACTTC. As protein: CATSARGRETQYF.

The chain uses TRBV5-1 and TRBJ1-1; 9 nucleotides line up with TRBD1. Germline V gives CDR1 SGHRS, CDR2 YFSETQ. The CDR3 spans 15 residues. V shed 4 bases, J shed 5 bases, and the junction held 9 bases outside the gene matches. DNA for the CDR3: TGCGCCAGCAGCCCTCAAACAGGGGGCGGGACTGAAGCTTTCTTT. It yields the protein CASSPQTGGGTEAFF.

The chain links TRBV15 to TRBJ2-3; the match to TRBD1 covers 12 bases. Germline values: CDR1 LNHNV, CDR2 YYDKDF (reference sequence). CDR3 length equals 17 residues. Trimming took 0 bases from V and 5 from J; bases not matched to a gene: 6. CDR3 in amino acids: CATSRDKGQGAVDTQYF. The CDR3, as DNA: TGTGCCACCAGCAGAGATAAGGGACAGGGGGCCGTAGATACGCAGTATTTT.

The chain couples TRBV5-5 to TRBJ2-7; 9 bases map to TRBD2. CDR1 and CDR2 from the germline V gene are SGHKS and YYEKEE (reference sequence). This CDR3 has 16 residues. With V trimmed by 0 bases and J by 4 bases, 8 bases remained unmatched. The CDR3 region is CASSLASLAGLYEQYF. In nucleotides, the CDR3 is TGTGCCAGCAGCTTGGCCTCTCTAGCGGGGTTGTACGAGCAGTACTTC.

This sequence joins TRBV21-1 and TRBJ1-2; the table's D call TRBD1 went unverified against the DNA. TRBV21-1 is deemed a pseudogene. CDR3 size: 15 residues. The CDR3 here is CASSLDREANYGYTF. In DNA form, the CDR3 reads TGTGCCAGCAGCCTGGACAGGGAAGCTAACTATGGCTACACCTTC.

The genes are TRBV6-5 and TRBJ2-1; D possibly corresponds to TRBD2 (7 bases). CDR1 and CDR2 from the germline V gene are MNHEY and SVGAGI. The CDR3 totals 14 residues. Trimming removed 6 bases from V and 10 bases from J, with 19 bases in between. CDR3 in DNA: TGTGCCAGCAGCCTGGAGGGGGGGCGGGGAGAGCAGTTCTTC. Translating gives CASSLEGGRGEQFF.

The chain carries TRBV5-6 and TRBJ2-1; D perhaps matches TRBD2 (6 bases). This CDR3 spans 13 amino acids. Germline lookup yields CDR1 SGHDT and CDR2 YYEEEE. The V and J ends lost 2 bases and 7 bases respectively, with 10 bases between them. Here the CDR3 reads CASSFGGENEQFF. In DNA, the CDR3 is TGTGCCAGCAGCTTTGGCGGGGAAAATGAGCAGTTCTTC. Full variable domain (rest looked up from reference TRBV5-6 and TRBJ2-1): DAGVTQSPTHLIKTRGQQVTLRCSPKSGHDTVSWYQQALGQGPQFIFQYYEEEERQRGNFPDRFSGHQFPNYSSELNVNALLLGDSALYLCASSFGGENEQFFGPGTRLTVL.

The chain uses TRBV5-1 and TRBJ2-2; D is possibly TRBD2 (6 bases). The CDR3 contains 15 residues. Between the trimmed V and J ends, which lost 7 bases and 3 bases, there was a span of 16 bases. CDR1 is SGHRS and CDR2 is YFSETQ in the germline V gene. The CDR3 DNA reads TGCGCCAGCTCGACGGGACTCTTAGACACCGGGGAGCTGTTTTTT. It yields the protein CASSTGLLDTGELFF.

The rearrangement links TRBV19 to TRBJ2-7; 10 positions agree with TRBD2. V lost 3 bases and J lost 0; bases outside the gene matches: 8. Germline V CDR1 and CDR2: LNHDA, SQIVND (reference sequence). There are 17 residues in the CDR3. The CDR3 bases are TGTGCCAGTAGTATGTCTAGCGGGGGCTCTTACTCCTACGAGCAGTACTTC. It specifies CASSMSSGGSYSYEQYF.

The rearrangement uses TRBV6-5 and TRBJ2-5; D call uncertain. Trimming left V 1 base short and J 10 bases short, with 19 bases between. The V gene's germline CDR1 is MNHEY and CDR2 SVGAGI. The CDR3 loop spans 15 amino acids. The DNA of the CDR3 is TGTGCCAGCAGTTACTTGGGTAGTGGTGGGCAAGACCAGTACTTC. It yields the protein CASSYLGSGGQDQYF.

This chain links TRBV14 with TRBJ2-3, with 8 bases aligning to TRBD1. V trimming: 4 bases; J trimming: 1 base; junction bases outside the gene matches: 7. Germline V gene sequence: CDR1 SGHDN, CDR2 FVKESK. This CDR3 spans 16 amino acids. DNA for the CDR3: TGTGCCAGCAGCCGCAAACAGGGGGTTGGCACAGATACGCAGTATTTT. Translating it yields CASSRKQGVGTDTQYF.